These 12 T cell receptor beta chains share one sample of origin, sequenced in a study of blood T cell repertoires in COVID-19. Libraries were prepared by immunoSEQ multiplex PCR; TCRdb keeps only in-frame clonotypes and omits some of them. The sample includes some 180,000 clones, roughly 88% seen only once; the top ten take about 7%. The sequenced material came from peripheral blood. These receptors all come from a woman aged 40-49 years with COVID-19, enrolled during active disease.

The chain uses TRBV28 and TRBJ2-7, with 12 bases lining up with TRBD1. The trim removed 1 base at V and 1 base at J, leaving 11 bases unmatched. The CDR3 contains 19 residues. Germline CDR1 MDHEN, CDR2 SYDVKM. CDR3 loop: CASSLSGTGGLAKSYEQYF. CDR3 nucleotides: TGTGCCAGCAGTTTATCTGGGACAGGGGGCTTAGCGAAATCCTACGAGCAGTACTTC.

The sample holds many counts of this clone. The gene calls are TRBV4-1 and TRBJ1-2; D unclear. The V end was cut by 6 bases, the J end by 8 bases, with 22 bases between. Germline assignment: CDR1 MGHRA and CDR2 YSYEKL. The CDR3 runs 15 residues. CDR3 in amino acids: CASRFETIQNKGYTF. CDR3 nucleotides: TGCGCCAGCAGATTCGAAACCATACAGAATAAAGGCTACACCTTC.

This sequence joins TRBV18 and TRBJ2-1; 7 bases map to TRBD2. The CDR3 is 14 residues long. V lost 3 bases to trimming and J lost 7 bases; unmatched junction nucleotides: 6. In germline, CDR1 is KGHSH, CDR2 LQKENI. Here the CDR3 reads CASSPGLPWNEQFF. The CDR3 DNA reads TGTGCCAGCTCACCGGGACTACCTTGGAATGAGCAGTTCTTC.

In this sample, this clone turned up a few times. V usage is TRBV18 and J usage is TRBJ2-7; a weak D match, TRBD2 (6 bases). Germline values: CDR1 KGHSH, CDR2 LQKENI. The CDR3 is made up of 15 amino acids. V lost 2 bases and J 4 bases, leaving 15 bases between the germline ends. The CDR3 DNA sequence: TGTGCCAGCTCACCAAGGGGAGCAGGAGGGTACGAGCAGTACTTC. Protein product: CASSPRGAGGYEQYF.

The V call is TRBV19, the J call TRBJ2-1; possible D gene TRBD2, 6 bases. The length of the CDR3 is 13 residues. V was clipped by 5 bases and J by 8 bases, with 13 bases between them. Germline V gives CDR1 LNHDA, CDR2 SQIVND (reference sequence). The CDR3 here is CASSYRRVHEQFF. In DNA, the CDR3 is TGTGCCAGTAGTTACCGGAGGGTCCATGAGCAGTTCTTC.

This clone was counted once. The genes are TRBV5-1 and TRBJ2-2, with 8 positions matching TRBD2. Germline CDR1 SGHRS, CDR2 YFSETQ. There are 17 residues in the CDR3. V dropped 7 bases and J dropped 1; count of bases not matched to a gene: 12. The CDR3 sequence: CASGSREREKNTGELFF. CDR3 nucleotide sequence: TGCGCCAGCGGGAGTAGGGAGCGGGAGAAGAACACCGGGGAGCTGTTTTTT.

The CDR3 nucleotides are TGTGCCAGCCGCGCTGATAATTCACCCCTCCACTTT. Translated, it gives CASRADNSPLHF. V usage is TRBV28 and J usage is TRBJ1-6; no definite D call. This CDR3 has 12 residues. Germline values: CDR1 MDHEN, CDR2 SYDVKM. V lost 8 bases, J lost 5 bases, and 7 bases lay in between.

The rearrangement joins TRBV5-6 to TRBJ1-2; tentatively, D is TRBD1 (5 bases). Germline V lookup: CDR1 SGHDT, CDR2 YYEEEE. The CDR3 is made up of 13 amino acids. The V and J ends lost 0 bases and 8 bases respectively, with 11 bases between them. The CDR3 spells CASSLGRGDGYTF. In nucleotides, the CDR3 is TGTGCCAGCAGCTTGGGGAGGGGAGACGGCTACACCTTC.

The chain carries TRBV4-1 and TRBJ2-7; D ambiguous. The germline gives CDR1 MGHRA, CDR2 YSYEKL. The CDR3 has 13 amino acids. V shed 4 bases and J shed 2 bases, with 9 bases lying between them. This CDR3 is CASSLAQTYEQYF. DNA for the CDR3: TGCGCCAGCAGCCTCGCACAGACCTACGAGCAGTACTTC.

The chain carries TRBV9 and TRBJ1-5, with 9 bases that match TRBD1. Trimming cost V 0 bases and J 7 bases; bases outside gene matches: 8. The CDR3 sequence is 16 residues long. The V gene's germline CDR1 is SGDLS and CDR2 YYNGEE. CDR3 coding DNA: TGTGCCAGCAGCGTAGCTTCGGGACAGGGAGACCAGCCCCAGCATTTT. This codes for CASSVASGQGDQPQHF. Filled out from reference TRBV9 and TRBJ1-5, the complete variable domain reads DSGVTQTPKHLITATGQRVTLRCSPRSGDLSVYWYQQSLDQGLQFLIQYYNGEERAKGNILERFSAQQFPDLHSELNLSSLELGDSALYFCASSVASGQGDQPQHFGDGTRLSIL.

V is TRBV9 and J is TRBJ2-3; tentative D call: TRBD2 (6 bases). Trimming shortened V by 1 base and J by 3 bases, and 6 bases separated the two germline ends. CDR3 size: 13 residues. Germline V gives CDR1 SGDLS, CDR2 YYNGEE. The CDR3 DNA reads as TGTGCCAGCAGCGTACTAGCGACAGATACGCAGTATTTT. It yields the protein CASSVLATDTQYF.

The CDR3 here is CASTLGGDTQYF. The CDR3 bases are TGTGCCAGCACCCTCGGAGGAGATACGCAGTATTTT. This sequence joins TRBV9 and TRBJ2-3, with D possibly TRBD2 on 5 matching bases. V lost 6 bases, J lost 5 bases, and 10 bases lay in between. This CDR3 has 12 amino acids. CDR1 and CDR2 (germline): SGDLS, YYNGEE.